The present T cell receptor beta chain was sequenced within a study of yellow fever vaccine responses in identical twins. Study-level results: Among the twins, the vaccine T cell response reportedly seemed partly convergent and partly personalized.

As to this clonotype: The antigen is undetermined.

The CDR3 loop spans 14 amino acids. The V and J ends lost 5 bases and 0 bases respectively, with 9 bases between them. Per the germline V gene, CDR1 is MDHEN and CDR2 is SYDVKM. Using its own MiXCR run on the RT-PCR reads, TCRdb lists one record per CDR3 protein. The sample holds approximately 15,000 distinct CDR3 sequences; approximately 88% are singletons and the top ten take 0.67%. The V gene is TRBV28, the J gene TRBJ2-3; D not certain. Sequencing used T cells from blood (PBMCs), unsorted or a sorted subset (not recorded which), obtained before or after yellow fever vaccination (not recorded which). This sequence was found in a woman younger than 30 who received the yellow fever vaccine. CDR3 loop: CASSRFTSTDTQYF. The CDR3 DNA follows: TGTGCCAGCAGTCGTTTTACTAGCACAGATACGCAGTATTTT.